The clone carrying this T cell receptor beta chain appeared a few times. The target antigen is unknown. This entry belongs to a study of blood T cells in healthy people across ages. In each sample, at least 6.5 million PBMCs were isolated. General observations from the study: A conclusive naive versus antigen-experienced comparison was prevented by the unsorted PBMCs.

A J-beta primer mix and a sample-barcoded 5' primer were used in a second PCR of about 6 to 12 cycles. MiXCR, run by TCRdb on the 5' RACE reads, gives a single entry per CDR3 protein. The sample yields around 850,000 distinct CDR3 sequences, roughly 35% seen once. The CDR3 covers 13 residues. Germline CDR1 is DFQATT and CDR2 is SNEGSKA (reference sequence). Trimming cost V 6 bases and J 6 bases; bases outside gene matches: 5. The chain joins TRBV20-1 to TRBJ1-5, with 10 bases that match TRBD1. The receptor was derived from a man younger than 35 in good health. Sequencing used blood. The CDR3 reads CSARDRGSQPQHF. In DNA, the CDR3 is TGCAGTGCCAGGGACAGGGGAAGTCAGCCCCAGCATTTT.